This T cell receptor beta chain was found in a study of T cell responses to AZD1222 COVID-19 vaccine. Study overall: Timing groups of about 4 and about 12 weeks for second doses were pooled.

CDR3 length: 14 residues. Trimming cost V 5 bases and J 2 bases; bases outside gene matches: 3. CDR1 SEHNR and CDR2 FQNEAQ come from the germline V gene (reference sequence). Study-wide results and caveats: Repertoire sampling was restricted to post-peak T cell response timepoints. White British donors predominated, females outnumbered males, and clonal diversity was possibly underestimated. Once two AZD1222 doses were given, Spike-specific TCR breadth and depth went up.

The assay was immunoSEQ multiplex PCR, and TCRdb's table has in-frame clones only and misses some. The repertoire holds more than 95,000 clones, with 89% as singletons. On this clone itself: Its target is not known.

The sample consisted of peripheral blood, taken on day 0 of AZD1222 vaccination. The clonotype originates from an adult in good health. The chain combines TRBV7-9 with TRBJ1-3; 7 bases are a match to TRBD1. CDR3 region: CASSDDRAGNTIYF. The CDR3 nucleotides are TGTGCCAGCAGCGACGACAGGGCTGGAAACACCATATATTTT.